What follows are 13 T cell receptor beta chains derived from one specimen sequenced in a study of spatial heterogeneity in lung cancer. Study results and limitations: Mutation counts in tumors were tracked by counts of expanded intratumoral alpha and beta TCRs.

Time point in this sample: sample taken at primary tumor resection. In TCRdb, the 5' RACE reads were re-called with MiXCR into one record per CDR3 protein. The data show fewer than 5,500 distinct CDR3 sequences, around 7.4% seen once. These receptors have no known antigen. Sequencing was performed on lung tumor tissue, taken at surgery. The receptors come from a female donor with early-stage non-small cell lung cancer.

This chain links TRBV7-6 with TRBJ2-1; 10 bases match TRBD2. CDR1 and CDR2 (germline): SGHVS, FNYEAQ. This CDR3 has 15 amino acids. Trimming took 2 bases from V and 6 from J; bases not matched to a gene: 4. CDR3 bases: TGTGCCAGCAGCTTAAGGGCTAGCGGGGGCAATGAGCAGTTCTTC. Translation: CASSLRASGGNEQFF.

This chain joins TRBV20-1 and TRBJ2-1; D is undetermined. This CDR3 contains 14 residues. The V gene's germline CDR1 is DFQATT and CDR2 SNEGSKA (reference sequence). The V gene lost 6 bases and the J gene lost 0 bases, with 12 bases spanning the gap. CDR3 DNA: TGCAGTGCAACCCACCAAAGCTCCTACAATGAGCAGTTCTTC. Protein: CSATHQSSYNEQFF.

Judged by abundance, this clonotype is medium-sized. V and J are TRBV30 and TRBJ1-4, with D tentatively TRBD1 (5 bases). Trimming cost V 3 bases and J 6 bases, with 11 bases left between them. The germline CDR1 and CDR2 sequences are GTSNPN and SVGIG (reference sequence). This CDR3 is built from 13 residues. The CDR3 here is CAWRGSRDEKLFF. Written as DNA, the CDR3 is TGTGCCTGGAGGGGAAGCAGGGATGAAAAACTGTTTTTT. Drawing the rest from reference TRBV30 and TRBJ1-4, the complete variable domain is SQTIHQWPATLVQPVGSPLSLECTVEGTSNPNLYWYRQAAGRGLQLLFYSVGIGQISSEVPQNLSASRPQDRQFILSSKKLLLSDSGFYLCAWRGSRDEKLFFGSGTQLSVL.

By sample share, this clonotype is medium-sized. The chain uses TRBV20-1 and TRBJ1-4; no definite D call. CDR3 size: 10 residues. Germline assignment: CDR1 DFQATT and CDR2 SNEGSKA (reference sequence). V was shortened by 5 bases and J by 8 bases, with 6 bases between the two germline ends. The DNA of the CDR3 is TGCAGTGCTTCCGACGAAAAACTGTTTTTT. Its protein product is CSASDEKLFF.

In this sample, this clonotype is medium-sized. The rearrangement uses TRBV7-9 and TRBJ2-2; 12 bases fit TRBD1. V was pared by 6 bases and J by 3 bases, with 17 bases of the junction left unmatched. This CDR3 is built from 20 residues. From germline, CDR1 is SEHNR and CDR2 FQNEAQ (reference sequence). The DNA for the CDR3 is TGTGCCAGCAGGGAGCAGGGACAGGGGGCGCTTGAGCTCGACACCGGGGAGCTGTTTTTT. Translated: CASREQGQGALELDTGELFF.

In this sample, this clonotype is medium-sized. The genes are TRBV24-1 and TRBJ2-7; D may be TRBD1 or TRBD2 (5 bases each). This CDR3 has 14 amino acids. The V gene lost 12 bases and the J gene lost 0 bases, with 17 bases spanning the gap. Germline CDR1 reads KGHDR; CDR2 reads SFDVKD. The CDR3 loop is CAPECWGSSYEQYF. In DNA, the CDR3 is TGTGCCCCCGAATGCTGGGGGAGCTCCTACGAGCAGTACTTC.

In its sample, this clonotype is medium-sized (0.01 to 0.1%). V gene TRBV6-2 or TRBV6-3 combines with J gene TRBJ2-2; possible D gene TRBD1, 6 bases. From germline, CDR1 is MNHEY and CDR2 SVGEGT. The ends were cut back, 6 bases at V and 5 bases at J, with 10 bases in the middle. The CDR3 covers 13 residues. Here the CDR3 reads CASRGAPTGELFF. DNA for the CDR3: TGTGCCAGCAGGGGGGCGCCGACCGGGGAGCTGTTTTTT.

By sample fraction, this clonotype is medium-sized (0.01 to 0.1%). The J gene is TRBJ1-5, the V gene TRBV12-3 or TRBV12-4; D uncertain. The V end was cut by 1 base, the J end by 0 bases, with 7 bases between. The length of the CDR3 is 15 residues. CDR3 bases: TGTGCCAGCAGTTTAGGGCACTATAGCAATCAGCCCCAGCATTTT. Translation gives CASSLGHYSNQPQHF.

This clonotype was observed a handful of times. The chain links TRBV6-2 or TRBV6-3 to TRBJ2-7; 7 bases agree with TRBD2. The germline CDR1 and CDR2 sequences are MNHEY and SVGEGT. J lost 2 bases, V lost 7 bases, and 11 bases had no gene match. The CDR3 contains 15 residues. The CDR3 nucleotides are TGTGCCAGCAACGGTTTAGCGGGTGCTACCTACGAGCAGTACTTC. This gives the protein CASNGLAGATYEQYF.

In its sample, this clonotype was seen many times. This chain joins TRBV20-1 and TRBJ1-5; the D is unclear. V shed 5 bases and J shed 5 bases, with 13 bases lying between them. CDR1 and CDR2 (germline): DFQATT, SNEGSKA (reference sequence). The CDR3 length is 13 residues. CDR3 in amino acids: CSAGVGSDQPQHF. CDR3 in DNA: TGCAGTGCTGGGGTAGGGAGTGATCAGCCCCAGCATTTT.

The chain couples TRBV4-3 to TRBJ2-2, with D maybe TRBD2 (6 bases). The germline V gene has CDR1 LGHNA and CDR2 YSLEER. Deletions cut 0 bases from V and 1 base from J, with 18 bases between. CDR3 length equals 19 residues. The CDR3 nucleotides are TGCGCCAGCAGCCAAGACCGTGGCTCATGGGAGGTGAACACCGGGGAGCTGTTTTTT. Translation gives CASSQDRGSWEVNTGELFF.

This clonotype has ten or more counts. The CDR3, as DNA: TGTGCCAGCAGTGTGGGATGGTATGAGCAGTTCTTC. It encodes CASSVGWYEQFF. This sequence joins TRBV25-1 and TRBJ2-1; D gene ambiguous. Per the germline V gene, CDR1 is MGHDK and CDR2 is SYGVNS. The V gene lost 4 bases and the J gene lost 8 bases, with 9 bases spanning the gap. The CDR3 length is 12 residues.

This clonotype showed up just a few times. The chain recombines TRBV5-1 with TRBJ2-2, with D perhaps TRBD1 (6 bases). Deletions cut 4 bases from V and 2 bases from J, with 12 bases between. This CDR3 is 15 amino acids long. Per the germline V gene, CDR1 is SGHRS and CDR2 is YFSETQ. The CDR3 region is CASSNAGTNTGELFF. The CDR3 region has the DNA TGCGCCAGCAGCAATGCCGGGACAAACACCGGGGAGCTGTTTTTT.